The 22 T cell receptor beta chains below come from one sample, sequenced in a study of OX40 agonist ivuxolimab in advanced cancers. Clones were read by immunoSEQ multiplex PCR, and TCRdb kept only the in-frame ones, dropping some. In the table there are 45,000 to 50,000 clones, around 79% of which are singletons. The input for sequencing was CD4+ or CD8+ T cells sorted from blood, taken in a trial of the OX40 agonist ivuxolimab. The receptors derive from an adult with an advanced solid tumor such as melanoma, head and neck, liver or kidney cancer.

The chain carries TRBV7-2 and TRBJ2-1; the D gene is possibly TRBD2 (5 bases). Germline V gives CDR1 SGHTA, CDR2 FQGNSA. The CDR3 is made up of 18 amino acids. V lost 4 bases, J lost 9 bases, and 28 bases lay in between. The CDR3 reads CASSSQFRRPPGLPEQFF. CDR3 nucleotide sequence: TGTGCCAGCAGCTCCCAGTTTCGGAGGCCGCCTGGCCTCCCTGAGCAGTTCTTC.

V usage is TRBV7-3 and J usage is TRBJ2-2; tentatively, D is TRBD1 (5 bases). Trimming removed 5 bases at V and 4 bases at J, with 8 bases between. The CDR3 contains 13 residues. The germline V gene has CDR1 SGHTA and CDR2 FQGTGA. The CDR3 region is CASSTQGTGELFF. The CDR3 nucleotides read TGTGCCAGCAGCACCCAGGGCACCGGGGAGCTGTTTTTT.

The chain joins TRBV5-1 to TRBJ2-7; D may be TRBD2 (6 bases). This CDR3 region has 16 residues. The germline V and J ends were trimmed by 0 bases and 2 bases, with 15 bases remaining between them. Germline V gene data show CDR1 as SGHRS and CDR2 as YFSETQ. CDR3 coding DNA: TGCGCCAGCAGCTTGGGCCCGGGACTCGCGCCCTACGAGCAGTACTTC. This translates into CASSLGPGLAPYEQYF.

Only one count was recorded for this clone. The chain joins TRBV7-9 to TRBJ2-5; D is possibly TRBD2 (6 bases). V was trimmed by 3 bases and J by 0 bases, leaving 17 bases between them. CDR1 and CDR2 (germline): SEHNR, FQNEAQ (reference sequence). CDR3 length equals 17 residues. The CDR3 DNA reads as TGTGCCAGCAGCTTTGGGTCAGGTGGCGGGAACCAAGAGACCCAGTACTTC. This encodes CASSFGSGGGNQETQYF.

The chain employs TRBV6-1 and TRBJ1-5; no firm D call. The CDR3 extends over 15 amino acids. V lost 6 bases and J lost 1, with 13 bases in between. Germline CDR1 is MNHNS and CDR2 is SASEGT. CDR3 sequence: CASSYGGLSNQPQHF. For the CDR3, the DNA is TGTGCCAGCAGCTACGGTGGATTGAGCAATCAGCCCCAGCATTTT.

This chain joins TRBV7-8 and TRBJ1-3; D not resolved. Germline CDR1 and CDR2: SGHVS and FQNEAQ. The CDR3 is 16 residues long. Between the trimmed V and J ends, which lost 5 bases and 3 bases, there was a span of 17 bases. CDR3 sequence: CASSLGEASVGNTIYF. CDR3 in DNA: TGTGCCAGCAGCCTTGGGGAGGCATCTGTTGGAAACACCATATATTTT.

The genes are TRBV10-3 and TRBJ1-4, with no clear D. Looked up from germline, CDR1 is ENHRY and CDR2 is SYGVKD. V was clipped by 10 bases and J by 6 bases, with 12 bases between them. CDR3 size: 12 residues. For the CDR3, the DNA is TGTGCCACGAGGGATTACGATGAAAAACTGTTTTTT. As protein: CATRDYDEKLFF.

This chain links TRBV7-2 with TRBJ2-7; D is undetermined. Per germline, CDR1 SGHTA and CDR2 FQGNSA. V shed 3 bases and J shed 6 bases, with 9 bases lying between them. This CDR3 region has 12 residues. The CDR3 DNA follows: TGTGCCAGCAGCTTGGAACCCCTCGAGCAGTACTTC. Translating gives CASSLEPLEQYF. Combining the CDR3 with reference TRBV7-2 and TRBJ2-7 gives the whole variable domain GAGVSQSPSNKVTEKGKDVELRCDPISGHTALYWYRQSLGQGLEFLIYFQGNSAPDKSGLPSDRFSAERTGGSVSTLTIQRTQQEDSAVYLCASSLEPLEQYFGPGTRLTVT.

The rearrangement joins TRBV7-3 to TRBJ2-7; D is undetermined. Germline values: CDR1 SGHTA, CDR2 FQGTGA. The CDR3 is made up of 13 amino acids. The V end lost 3 bases, the J end lost 3 bases, and 9 bases lay between the germline ends. In DNA form, the CDR3 reads TGTGCCAGCAGCTTGGGTACAAACTACGAGCAGTACTTC. Translation: CASSLGTNYEQYF.

This clone was observed a single time. J is TRBJ2-7 and V is TRBV6-6; D may be TRBD1 (5 bases). Trimming took off 0 bases at V and 3 bases at J, with 6 bases between the two ends. This CDR3 has 13 residues. In germline, CDR1 is MNHNY, CDR2 SVGAGI (reference sequence). This CDR3 reads CASSYSRGYEQYF. The CDR3 DNA reads as TGTGCCAGCAGTTACTCAAGGGGCTACGAGCAGTACTTC.

V usage is TRBV7-9 and J usage is TRBJ2-7, with D possibly TRBD2 on 6 matching bases. This CDR3 has 14 amino acids. Germline loops: CDR1 SEHNR, CDR2 FQNEAQ (reference sequence). V lost 1 base and J lost 5, with 12 bases in between. The chain's CDR3 is CASSLGGPGDEQYF. The CDR3 coding sequence is TGTGCCAGCAGCTTAGGGGGCCCGGGGGACGAGCAGTACTTC.

The rearrangement links TRBV5-6 to TRBJ2-5, with TRBD1 as a possible D gene (6 bases). The CDR3 consists of 14 residues. Germline values: CDR1 SGHDT, CDR2 YYEEEE. V was cut by 4 bases and J by 5 bases, with 15 bases left in between. The DNA of the CDR3 is TGTGCCAGCAGCCCCGCGATAGGGGGTGAGACCCAGTACTTC. It codes for CASSPAIGGETQYF.

V usage is TRBV27 and J usage is TRBJ2-7; 11 bases align to TRBD2. Looked up from germline, CDR1 is MNHEY and CDR2 is SMNVEV (reference sequence). J lost 4 bases, V lost 6 bases, and 8 bases had no gene match. The CDR3 covers 15 residues. CDR3 nucleotides: TGTGCCAGCAGGAGGTCCGGGACTAGCGGATACGAGCAGTACTTC. Translating it yields CASRRSGTSGYEQYF.

The chain couples TRBV7-9 to TRBJ1-1; D may be TRBD1 (6 bases). The CDR3 length is 14 residues. Trimming shortened V by 1 base and J by 7 bases, and 13 bases separated the two germline ends. Germline values: CDR1 SEHNR, CDR2 FQNEAQ (reference sequence). The CDR3 nucleotides are TGTGCCAGCAGCTTAGGGGGGGCGCTGGGTGAAGCTTTCTTT. This encodes CASSLGGALGEAFF.

In its sample, this clone was seen once. With a much larger clone just one base away, this may be a read error. The same CDR3 arises from other DNA sequences in this sample as well. The chain has TRBV7-6 and TRBJ2-1; 9 bases are shared with TRBD2. There are 16 residues in the CDR3. The germline gives CDR1 SGHVS, CDR2 FNYEAQ. CDR3 sequence (DNA): TGTGCCAGTAGCTTAGAACCAGCGGGAGGTATGGATGAGCAGTTCTTC. It translates to CASSLEPAGGMDEQFF.

The rearrangement uses TRBV19 and TRBJ2-2, with D possibly being TRBD1 or TRBD2 (5 bases each). The CDR3 has 14 amino acids. The V end lost 1 base, the J end lost 6 bases, and 9 bases lay between the germline ends. Germline V gives CDR1 LNHDA, CDR2 SQIVND (reference sequence). CDR3 sequence (DNA): TGTGCCAGTAGTATAGCCGGGGCTTCCGGGGAGCTGTTTTTT. Protein product: CASSIAGASGELFF.

The rearrangement joins TRBV7-2 to TRBJ2-1; TRBD2 matches 10 bases. This CDR3 is built from 16 residues. Germline lookup yields CDR1 SGHTA and CDR2 FQGNSA. The V segment lost 5 bases and the J segment 5 bases; nucleotides outside the gene matches: 9. The DNA of the CDR3 is TGTGCCAGCAGCGCCCCAGCGGGAGGGTCCGACAATGAGCAGTTCTTC. Translating gives CASSAPAGGSDNEQFF.

This clone was counted only a few times. CDR3 amino acids: CASSQDRPGTYGYTF. CDR3 DNA: TGCGCCAGCAGCCAAGATCGGCCAGGGACCTATGGCTACACCTTC. The chain links TRBV4-3 to TRBJ1-2, with D tentatively TRBD1 (5 bases). The germline V gene encodes CDR1 LGHNA and CDR2 YSLEER. V dropped 0 bases and J dropped 4 bases, with 12 bases sitting between them. The CDR3 extends over 15 amino acids.

The chain recombines TRBV29-1 with TRBJ2-1, with D maybe TRBD2 (5 bases). The V end lost 6 bases, the J end lost 8 bases, and 17 bases lay between the germline ends. This CDR3 region has 13 residues. Per the germline V gene, CDR1 is SQVTM and CDR2 is ANQGSEA. CDR3: CSVAPSGVDEQFF. The CDR3 DNA reads TGCAGCGTCGCCCCCTCCGGGGTCGATGAGCAGTTCTTC.

V usage is TRBV7-2 and J usage is TRBJ1-5; 9 bases line up with TRBD1. The germline CDR1 and CDR2 sequences are SGHTA and FQGNSA. V lost 1 base, J lost 3 bases, and 4 bases stayed unmatched. The length of the CDR3 is 16 residues. CDR3 sequence (DNA): TGTGCCAGCAGCTTAGAGGGACAGGGAGTCAATCAGCCCCAGCATTTT. It encodes CASSLEGQGVNQPQHF.

The chain links TRBV18 to TRBJ2-2; possibly TRBD1 for D (6 bases). Germline lookup yields CDR1 KGHSH and CDR2 LQKENI. Trimming pared 3 bases from V and 0 bases from J, leaving 11 bases between. This CDR3 contains 16 residues. The CDR3 is CASSPPGTPNTGELFF. The CDR3 nucleotides read TGTGCCAGCTCACCTCCCGGGACACCGAACACCGGGGAGCTGTTTTTT. Supplemented by reference TRBV18 and TRBJ2-2, the full variable domain reads NAGVMQNPRHLVRRRGQEARLRCSPMKGHSHVYWYRQLPEEGLKFMVYLQKENIIDESGMPKERFSAEFPKEGPSILRIQQVVRGDSAAYFCASSPPGTPNTGELFFGEGSRLTVL.

On this clone itself: Other DNA sequences within the sample encode an identical CDR3. The chain uses TRBV23-1 and TRBJ2-7; D is uncertain. TRBV23-1 has ORF status, its function being uncertain. The CDR3 totals 13 residues. Trimming took 0 bases from V and 7 from J, leaving 10 bases between them. The CDR3 DNA reads as TGCGCCAGCAGTCAATCCCCCCCCGGGGAGCAGTACTTC. Protein sequence: CASSQSPPGEQYF.